A selection of T cell receptor beta chains follows, all from one sample in a study of blood T cell repertoires in COVID-19. Repertoires were generated with immunoSEQ multiplex PCR, while TCRdb's copy carries only in-frame clones and drops some. Among about 140,000 clones listed, about 87% were seen once. Sequencing was done on a sample of peripheral blood. All receptors come from a woman between 45 and 65 years old with acute or convalescent COVID-19. CDR3s leave out the opening cysteine and the closing phenylalanine or tryptophan. Each record gives: J gene, V gene, CDR3 protein.

>TRBJ2-1|TRBV10-1
ASSESGGTYNEQF
>TRBJ2-1|TRBV6-6
ASSSGRAYNEQF
>TRBJ1-1|TRBV7-3
ASSLDSTNTEAF
>TRBJ2-7|TRBV4-1
ASSQDILAYEQY
>TRBJ2-7|TRBV28
ASSRDREVGYEQY
>TRBJ2-2|TRBV7-9
ASSLVGTGANTGELF
>TRBJ1-2|TRBV5-1
ASRQTLNYGYT
>TRBJ1-1|TRBV9
ASSVARQDSSDTEAF
>TRBJ1-1|TRBV24-1
ATTTGGGTEAF
>TRBJ2-1|TRBV5-1
ASSSSGTGVYNEQF
>TRBJ1-1|TRBV20-1
SADRNTEAF
>TRBJ2-3|TRBV7-3
ASSSLAGADTQY
>TRBJ2-1|TRBV7-2
ASSLAPSGRAEQF
>TRBJ2-3|TRBV27
ASSPSGARTDTQY
>TRBJ2-7|TRBV28
ASSKGLAGIYEQY
>TRBJ2-3|TRBV3-1/TRBV3-2
ASGDRVVDTQY
>TRBJ2-3|TRBV9
ASSWTSGGTDTQY
>TRBJ1-5|TRBV29-1
SVRQGNNQPQH
>TRBJ2-1|TRBV2
ASRGGITYNEQF
>TRBJ2-7|TRBV7-8
ASSPTSYEQY
>TRBJ2-7|TRBV12-5
ASGSLDGTYEQY
>TRBJ2-1|TRBV30
AWTHPGNEQF
>TRBJ2-1|TRBV19
ASSMSQNYNEQF
>TRBJ2-2|TRBV7-6
ASSPMGELF
>TRBJ1-1|TRBV25-1
ASSPARGANTEAF
>TRBJ2-1|TRBV15
ATSRGSSGTYNEQF
>TRBJ2-6|TRBV19
ASSIKAQGAGANVLT
>TRBJ2-3|TRBV7-3
ASSPAGADTQY
>TRBJ1-5|TRBV15
ATSRDIGQANQPQH
>TRBJ2-1|TRBV27
ASSSPGVFGLRDEQF
>TRBJ1-1|TRBV19
ASTLAMNTEAF
>TRBJ1-4|TRBV7-9
ASSPGEKLF
>TRBJ2-3|TRBV2
ASTFMGSAADTQY
>TRBJ2-1|TRBV3-1/TRBV3-2
ASSQNQRTSGGDEQF
>TRBJ1-2|TRBV27
ASSPRGGHYGYT
>TRBJ2-5|TRBV5-1
ASSPGSLETQY
>TRBJ2-3|TRBV19
ASSIVRRLAGRTDTQY
>TRBJ1-1|TRBV24-1
ATSDVGTGGRTEAF
>TRBJ2-2|TRBV7-3
ASSFGRGIDGELF
>TRBJ1-2|TRBV6-1
ASSEGTGSNYGYT
>TRBJ2-1|TRBV28
ASSFRQTSGINNEQF